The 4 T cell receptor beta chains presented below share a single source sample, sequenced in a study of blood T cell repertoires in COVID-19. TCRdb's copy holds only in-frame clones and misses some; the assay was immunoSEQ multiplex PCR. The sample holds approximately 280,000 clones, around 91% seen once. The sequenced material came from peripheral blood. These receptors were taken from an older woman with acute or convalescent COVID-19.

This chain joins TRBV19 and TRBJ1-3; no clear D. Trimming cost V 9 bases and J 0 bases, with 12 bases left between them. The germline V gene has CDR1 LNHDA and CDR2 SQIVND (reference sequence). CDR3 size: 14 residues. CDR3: CASGVSVSGNTIYF. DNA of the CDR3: TGTGCCAGCGGGGTGTCAGTCTCTGGAAACACCATATATTTT.

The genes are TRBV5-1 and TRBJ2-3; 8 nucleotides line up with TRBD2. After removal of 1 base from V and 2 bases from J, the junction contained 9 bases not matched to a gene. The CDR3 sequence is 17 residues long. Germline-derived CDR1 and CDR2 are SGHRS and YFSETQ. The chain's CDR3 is CASSLSRRGGTTDTQYF. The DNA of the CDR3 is TGCGCCAGCAGCTTGAGTCGACGGGGGGGTACCACAGATACGCAGTATTTT.

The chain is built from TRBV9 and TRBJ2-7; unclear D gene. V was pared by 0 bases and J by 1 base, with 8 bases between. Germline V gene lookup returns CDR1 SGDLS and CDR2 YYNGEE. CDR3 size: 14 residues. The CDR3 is CASSVAAESYEQYF. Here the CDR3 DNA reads TGTGCCAGCAGCGTAGCCGCGGAGTCCTACGAGCAGTACTTC.

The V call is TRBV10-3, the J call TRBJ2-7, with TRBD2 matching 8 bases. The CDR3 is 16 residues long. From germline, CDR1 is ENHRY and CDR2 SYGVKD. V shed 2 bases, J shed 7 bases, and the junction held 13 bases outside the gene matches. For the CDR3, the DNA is TGTGCCATCAGTGAGACCTTAGCGGGGCACACAAGGGAGCAGTACTTC. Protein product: CAISETLAGHTREQYF.